Listed below are T cell receptor beta chains from one sample, sequenced in a study of blood T cell repertoires in COVID-19. The protocol was immunoSEQ multiplex PCR, while the TCRdb copy is restricted to in-frame clones and leaves out a portion. The sample includes 110,000 to 150,000 clones, approximately 86% of them seen just once. The sequenced sample was PBMCs or T cells enriched from blood (not recorded which). These receptor sequences come from a woman in her forties who had recovered from COVID-19. CDR3s include the opening cysteine and the closing phenylalanine or tryptophan. D genes are given only for firm matches. Size is omitted from some rows. Given values are once, few, many or a class for expanded clones.

TRBV7-9	17	TRBJ2-7	.	.	CASSLDRIRQYTYEQYF	TGTGCCAGCAGCTTAGATCGGATTCGACAGTATACCTACGAGCAGTACTTC
TRBV27	17	TRBJ2-1	.	.	CASSGVGPLGPVNEQFF	TGTGCCAGCAGTGGTGTGGGGCCCCTAGGACCTGTCAATGAGCAGTTCTTC
TRBV7-2	14	TRBJ1-2	.	.	CASSLMASKRGYTF	TGTGCCAGCAGCTTAATGGCCTCCAAGCGGGGCTACACCTTC
TRBV3-1/TRBV3-2	15	TRBJ1-6	TRBD1	.	CASSQGTGEFSPLHF	TGTGCCAGCAGCCAGGGGACAGGGGAATTTTCACCCCTCCACTTT
TRBV7-9	14	TRBJ2-1	.	.	CASSPEDIGGEQFF	TGTGCCAGCAGCCCGGAGGATATAGGTGGGGAGCAGTTCTTC
TRBV19	14	TRBJ2-7	TRBD2	.	CASSPSGSSSEQYF	TGTGCCAGTAGTCCTAGCGGGAGCAGCTCCGAGCAGTACTTC
TRBV30	13	TRBJ1-5	TRBD1	once	CAWSAQGVQPQHF	TGTGCCTGGAGCGCACAGGGGGTTCAGCCCCAGCATTTT
TRBV4-1	17	TRBJ2-5	TRBD2	.	CASSHLTSGDFQETQYF	TGCGCCAGCAGCCACCTTACTAGCGGGGACTTCCAAGAGACCCAGTACTTC
TRBV11-2	17	TRBJ2-5	.	.	CASSLEGARGGQETQYF	TGTGCCAGCAGCTTAGAGGGGGCAAGGGGCGGGCAAGAGACCCAGTACTTC
TRBV2	13	TRBJ1-2	TRBD1	.	CASSIQGAEGYTF	TGTGCCAGCAGTATTCAGGGGGCGGAGGGCTACACCTTC
TRBV19	16	TRBJ1-2	TRBD1	.	CACGPGQGIPNYGYTF	TGTGCCTGCGGGCCGGGACAGGGAATTCCTAACTATGGCTACACCTTC
TRBV2	20	TRBJ2-3	TRBD2	once	CAIFPGGGLAGPSSTDTQYF	TGTGCCATCTTCCCCGGCGGGGGACTAGCGGGCCCTTCTAGCACAGATACGCAGTATTTT
TRBV29-1	13	TRBJ2-1	.	.	CSVEDRVDNEQFF	TGCAGCGTTGAAGACAGGGTTGACAATGAGCAGTTCTTC
TRBV4-1	19	TRBJ2-4	TRBD2	.	CASRVKGLAGVLAKNIQYF	TGCGCCAGCAGGGTAAAGGGACTAGCGGGGGTCCTAGCCAAAAACATTCAGTACTTC
TRBV6-5	14	TRBJ1-1	TRBD1	few	CASSQDRVGTEAFF	TGTGCCAGCAGTCAGGACAGGGTCGGGACTGAAGCTTTCTTT
TRBV2	14	TRBJ1-3	.	.	CASSLAESGNTIYF	TGTGCCAGCAGTTTGGCGGAATCGGGAAACACCATATATTTT
TRBV5-1	19	TRBJ2-1	TRBD2	.	CASSAPTSGRIQINNEQFF	TGCGCCAGCAGCGCCCCGACTAGCGGGAGGATCCAAATTAACAATGAGCAGTTCTTC
TRBV27	15	TRBJ1-6	.	.	CASSMGRAQNSPLHF	TGTGCCAGCAGCATGGGGAGGGCGCAAAATTCACCCCTCCACTTT